This TCR beta chain comes out of a study of blood T cell repertoires in COVID-19. Produced via immunoSEQ multiplex PCR; TCRdb's table is partial and in-frame only. The data show 23,000 or so clones, with around 88% seen just once and 20% to 30% held by the top ten. Input material: peripheral blood. The sequence was obtained from a human donor with active COVID-19. The donor label of this sample is uncertain.

The CDR3 DNA reads as TGTGCCAGCAGCTTGGATCAGGAGGCCTACAATGAGCAGTTCTTC. Translated, it gives CASSLDQEAYNEQFF. V gene TRBV5-4 combines with J gene TRBJ2-1; the D gene is possibly TRBD2 (5 bases). The V end was cut by 0 bases, the J end by 2 bases, with 9 bases between. Germline V lookup: CDR1 SGHNT, CDR2 YYREEE (reference sequence). The CDR3 has 15 amino acids.